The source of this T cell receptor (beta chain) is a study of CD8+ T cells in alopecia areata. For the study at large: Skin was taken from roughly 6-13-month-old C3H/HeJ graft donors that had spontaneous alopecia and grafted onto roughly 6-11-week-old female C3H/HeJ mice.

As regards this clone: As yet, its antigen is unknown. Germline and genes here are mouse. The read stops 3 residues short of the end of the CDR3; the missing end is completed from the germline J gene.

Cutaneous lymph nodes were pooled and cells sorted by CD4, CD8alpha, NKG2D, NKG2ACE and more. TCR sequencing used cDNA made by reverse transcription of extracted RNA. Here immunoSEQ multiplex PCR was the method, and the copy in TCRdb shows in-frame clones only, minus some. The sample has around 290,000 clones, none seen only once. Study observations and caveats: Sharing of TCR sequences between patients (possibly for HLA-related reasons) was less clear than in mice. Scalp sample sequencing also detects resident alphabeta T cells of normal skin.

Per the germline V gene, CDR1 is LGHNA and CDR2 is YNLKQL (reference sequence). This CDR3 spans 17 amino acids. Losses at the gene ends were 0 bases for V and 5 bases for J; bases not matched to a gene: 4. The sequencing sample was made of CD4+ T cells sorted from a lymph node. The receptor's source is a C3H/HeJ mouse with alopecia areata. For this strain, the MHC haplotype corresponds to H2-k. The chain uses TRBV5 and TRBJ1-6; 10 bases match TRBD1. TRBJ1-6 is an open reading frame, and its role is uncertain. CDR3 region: CASSQDGTGVHNSPLYF. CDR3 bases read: TGTGCCAGCAGCCAAGACGGGACAGGGGTGCATAATTCGCCC.